The TCR beta chain under discussion was sequenced for a study of cytomegalovirus exposure and HLA in healthy donors. The CDR3 runs to 15 residues. Losses at the gene ends were 7 bases for V and 7 bases for J; bases not matched to a gene: 13. Germline CDR1 and CDR2: SGHAT and FQNNGV. Comments on this clone: The antigen remains undetermined.

Study results and caveats: Both high specificity and high sensitivity reportedly marked the classifier's diagnosis of cytomegalovirus status. Overall, roughly 150 TCR beta chains were annotated as cytomegalovirus-associated. First-cohort TCR clusters were later found to tend to co-occur in the roughly 110 validation repertoires. In vitro checks showed that three CMV-associated chains really do target CMV antigens.

Clones were sequenced by immunoSEQ multiplex PCR, and TCRdb holds only the in-frame ones, with some missing. The sample has under 50,000 clones; around 94% are singletons. The gene calls are TRBV11-2 and TRBJ2-1; TRBD1 agrees at 7 bases. This sequence was found in a woman in her late teens or twenties in good health and CMV-seropositive. Source material: PBMCs. CDR3 sequence reads: CASKTARGIGNEQFF. CDR3 DNA sequence: TGTGCCAGCAAAACCGCCAGGGGGATAGGGAATGAGCAGTTCTTC. Drawing the rest from reference TRBV11-2 and TRBJ2-1, the complete variable domain is EAGVAQSPRYKIIEKRQSVAFWCNPISGHATLYWYQQILGQGPKLLIQFQNNGVVDDSQLPKDRFSAERLKGVDSTLKIQPAKLEDSAVYLCASKTARGIGNEQFFGPGTRLTVL.